These T cell receptor beta chains were read from a single sample in a study of blood T cell repertoires in COVID-19. Assay used: immunoSEQ multiplex PCR; TCRdb lists only in-frame clones, some missing. There are 300,000 to 400,000 clones in the sample; 88% occur only once, and roughly 6.6% lies in the top ten. Sequencing input: peripheral blood. Receptor source: a woman between 70 and 85 years old with COVID-19, enrolled during active disease. Both conserved end residues are trimmed from each CDR3. The order of the fields is J gene, V gene, CDR3 protein.

j_call: TRBJ2-7
v_call: TRBV6-2/TRBV6-3
cdr3_aa: ASSYDNEQY

j_call: TRBJ1-1
v_call: TRBV19
cdr3_aa: ASSIGSTGGLAEAF

j_call: TRBJ1-1
v_call: TRBV7-2
cdr3_aa: ASITTRVTQTEAF

j_call: TRBJ1-4
v_call: TRBV6-5
cdr3_aa: ASSYFQGRSEKLF

j_call: TRBJ1-2
v_call: TRBV28
cdr3_aa: ASSLQRTGLGYT

j_call: TRBJ1-2
v_call: TRBV13
cdr3_aa: ASSLVSGWDYGYT

j_call: TRBJ1-5
v_call: TRBV10-2
cdr3_aa: ASSLSSQPQH

j_call: TRBJ2-1
v_call: TRBV30
cdr3_aa: AWSEGNEQF

j_call: TRBJ2-2
v_call: TRBV7-9
cdr3_aa: ASSTETGADTGELF

j_call: TRBJ2-3
v_call: TRBV24-1
cdr3_aa: ATGQGMFTDTQY

j_call: TRBJ1-5
v_call: TRBV15
cdr3_aa: ATSRDSGVTANQPQH

j_call: TRBJ1-5
v_call: TRBV18
cdr3_aa: ASYPPGVSPSNQPQH

j_call: TRBJ1-2
v_call: TRBV6-6
cdr3_aa: ASRRTGDYGYT

j_call: TRBJ1-3
v_call: TRBV4-1
cdr3_aa: ASSQEGTQGGNTIY

j_call: TRBJ2-7
v_call: TRBV7-9
cdr3_aa: ASSFGLAGGTTYEQY

j_call: TRBJ1-2
v_call: TRBV6-6
cdr3_aa: ASSTGTGGYGYT

j_call: TRBJ2-2
v_call: TRBV4-3
cdr3_aa: ASSQEYPELLTGELF

j_call: TRBJ2-7
v_call: TRBV7-2
cdr3_aa: ASSLARTGWRAQY

j_call: TRBJ2-7
v_call: TRBV3-1/TRBV3-2
cdr3_aa: ASSRSGTGYEQY

j_call: TRBJ2-7
v_call: TRBV30
cdr3_aa: AWTLGGGLYEQY

j_call: TRBJ2-2
v_call: TRBV30
cdr3_aa: AWSLLAGNTGELF

j_call: TRBJ2-1
v_call: TRBV19
cdr3_aa: ASSIGTSGANEQF

j_call: TRBJ1-2
v_call: TRBV19
cdr3_aa: ASSPRTGGDYGYT

j_call: TRBJ1-2
v_call: TRBV7-9
cdr3_aa: ASSLAGGGDGYT

j_call: TRBJ2-3
v_call: TRBV24-1
cdr3_aa: ATSDLGTGLTDTQY

j_call: TRBJ1-2
v_call: TRBV5-6
cdr3_aa: ASSLGFEGYT

j_call: TRBJ1-1
v_call: TRBV7-2
cdr3_aa: ASSLAGGFTEAF

j_call: TRBJ2-2
v_call: TRBV10-3
cdr3_aa: AISESMGQVNTGELF

j_call: TRBJ2-2
v_call: TRBV6-5
cdr3_aa: ASNLQGTTTGELF

j_call: TRBJ1-1
v_call: TRBV6-6
cdr3_aa: ATSNSDSRTEAF

j_call: TRBJ1-2
v_call: TRBV18
cdr3_aa: ASSPGGARYGYT

j_call: TRBJ2-7
v_call: TRBV7-9
cdr3_aa: ASSADRAPYEQY

j_call: TRBJ1-2
v_call: TRBV18
cdr3_aa: ATSVQANYGYT

j_call: TRBJ1-6
v_call: TRBV7-9
cdr3_aa: ASSLDQGSPLH

j_call: TRBJ2-7
v_call: TRBV19
cdr3_aa: ASSTQRAGYHEQY

j_call: TRBJ1-2
v_call: TRBV29-1
cdr3_aa: SVEEPTGSYGYT

j_call: TRBJ1-1
v_call: TRBV27
cdr3_aa: ASSFFSGTEAF

j_call: TRBJ1-2
v_call: TRBV4-3
cdr3_aa: ASSQGRQGSYGYT

j_call: TRBJ2-7
v_call: TRBV3-1/TRBV3-2
cdr3_aa: ATRNRDRDEQY

j_call: TRBJ1-1
v_call: TRBV5-8
cdr3_aa: ASRGRWSGQGDTEAF

j_call: TRBJ1-1
v_call: TRBV3-1/TRBV3-2
cdr3_aa: ASSHSGQGSTEAF

j_call: TRBJ1-1
v_call: TRBV5-1
cdr3_aa: ASSLMTGSNAEAF

j_call: TRBJ1-2
v_call: TRBV27
cdr3_aa: ASSPTPGLYGYT

j_call: TRBJ1-2
v_call: TRBV29-1
cdr3_aa: SVELTGEHGYT

j_call: TRBJ2-3
v_call: TRBV7-3
cdr3_aa: ASSLTGLAGPSGTQY

j_call: TRBJ1-2
v_call: TRBV12-3/TRBV12-4
cdr3_aa: ASRAGTGDH

j_call: TRBJ1-2
v_call: TRBV28
cdr3_aa: ASRVATRVPST

j_call: TRBJ1-1
v_call: TRBV27
cdr3_aa: ASSLSLRGLGTEAF

j_call: TRBJ2-7
v_call: TRBV5-5
cdr3_aa: ASSLRTGTVYEQY

j_call: TRBJ1-2
v_call: TRBV27
cdr3_aa: ASSSQGNGYT

j_call: TRBJ2-1
v_call: TRBV6-5
cdr3_aa: ASSYQGQGSAEQF

j_call: TRBJ1-6
v_call: TRBV20-1
cdr3_aa: SAGQGRPLH

j_call: TRBJ2-7
v_call: TRBV19
cdr3_aa: ASSERQGWNEQY